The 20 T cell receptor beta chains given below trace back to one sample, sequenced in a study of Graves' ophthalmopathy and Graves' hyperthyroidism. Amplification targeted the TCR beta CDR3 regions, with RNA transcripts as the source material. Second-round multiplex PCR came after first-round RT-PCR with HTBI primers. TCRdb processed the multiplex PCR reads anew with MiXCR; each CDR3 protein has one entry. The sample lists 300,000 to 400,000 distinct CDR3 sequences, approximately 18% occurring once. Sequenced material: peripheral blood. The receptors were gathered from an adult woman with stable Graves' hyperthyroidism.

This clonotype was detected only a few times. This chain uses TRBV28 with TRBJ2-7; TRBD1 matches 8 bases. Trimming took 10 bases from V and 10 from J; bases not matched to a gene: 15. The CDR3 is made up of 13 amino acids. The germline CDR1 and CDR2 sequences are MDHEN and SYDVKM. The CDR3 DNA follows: TGTGCCACTATCGGTTACAGGGGGTCGGAACAGTACTTC. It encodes CATIGYRGSEQYF.

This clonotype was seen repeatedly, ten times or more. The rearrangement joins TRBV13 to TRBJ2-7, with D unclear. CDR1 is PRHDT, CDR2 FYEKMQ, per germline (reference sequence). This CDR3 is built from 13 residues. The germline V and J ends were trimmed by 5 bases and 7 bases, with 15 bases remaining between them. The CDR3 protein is CASSPRNSWEQYF. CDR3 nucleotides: TGTGCCAGCAGCCCTAGGAATTCGTGGGAGCAGTACTTC.

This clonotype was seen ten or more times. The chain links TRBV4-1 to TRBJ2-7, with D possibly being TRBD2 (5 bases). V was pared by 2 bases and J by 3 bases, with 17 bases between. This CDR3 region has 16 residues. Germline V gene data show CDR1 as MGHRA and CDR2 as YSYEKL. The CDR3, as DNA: TGCGCCAGCAGCCAACAGTTCGGCGAGAGGGACTACGAGCAGTACTTC. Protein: CASSQQFGERDYEQYF.

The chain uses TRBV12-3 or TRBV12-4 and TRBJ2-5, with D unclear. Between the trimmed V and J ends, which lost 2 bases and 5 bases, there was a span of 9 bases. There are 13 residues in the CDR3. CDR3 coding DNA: TGTGCCAGCAGTTTAATAGAAGGGGAGACCCAGTACTTC. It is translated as CASSLIEGETQYF.

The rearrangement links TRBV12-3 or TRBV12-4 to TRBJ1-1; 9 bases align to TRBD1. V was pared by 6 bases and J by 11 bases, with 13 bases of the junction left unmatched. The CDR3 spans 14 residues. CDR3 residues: CASSYSGTGIGAFF. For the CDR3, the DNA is TGTGCCAGCAGCTACTCCGGGACAGGGATTGGGGCTTTCTTT.

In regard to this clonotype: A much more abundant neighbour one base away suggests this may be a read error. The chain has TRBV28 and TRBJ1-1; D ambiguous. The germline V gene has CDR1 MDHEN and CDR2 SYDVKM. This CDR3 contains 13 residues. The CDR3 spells CANSFTGLTEAFF. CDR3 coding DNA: TGTGCCAACAGTTTCACCGGGCTCACTGAAGCTTTCTTT.

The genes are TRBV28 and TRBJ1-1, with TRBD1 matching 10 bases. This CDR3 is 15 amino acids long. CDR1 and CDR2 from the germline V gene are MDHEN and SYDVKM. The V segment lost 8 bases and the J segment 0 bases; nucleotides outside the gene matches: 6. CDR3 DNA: TGTGCCAGCGGCGTGGGACAGGGGCTGAACACTGAAGCTTTCTTT. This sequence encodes CASGVGQGLNTEAFF.

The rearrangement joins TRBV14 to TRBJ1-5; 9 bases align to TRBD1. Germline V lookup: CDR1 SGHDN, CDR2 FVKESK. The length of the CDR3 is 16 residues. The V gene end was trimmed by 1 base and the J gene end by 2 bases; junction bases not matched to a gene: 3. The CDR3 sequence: CASSQVRDRGNQPQHF. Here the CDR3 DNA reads TGTGCCAGCAGCCAAGTGAGGGACAGGGGCAATCAGCCCCAGCATTTT.

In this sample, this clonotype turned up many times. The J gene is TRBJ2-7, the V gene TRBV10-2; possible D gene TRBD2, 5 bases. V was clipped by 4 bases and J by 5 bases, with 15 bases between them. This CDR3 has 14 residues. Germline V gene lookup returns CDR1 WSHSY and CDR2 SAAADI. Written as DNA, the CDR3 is TGCGCCAGCAGTGGGACGGGGTTGGAAGACGAGCAGTACTTC. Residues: CASSGTGLEDEQYF.

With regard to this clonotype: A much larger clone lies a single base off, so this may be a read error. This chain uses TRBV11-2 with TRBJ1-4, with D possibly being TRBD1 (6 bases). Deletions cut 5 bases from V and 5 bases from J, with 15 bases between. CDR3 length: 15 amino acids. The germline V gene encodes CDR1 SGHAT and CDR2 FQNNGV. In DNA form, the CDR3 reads TGTGCCAGCAGCGACGACCAGGGGATCAATGAAAAACTGTTTTTT. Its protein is CASSDDQGINEKLFF.

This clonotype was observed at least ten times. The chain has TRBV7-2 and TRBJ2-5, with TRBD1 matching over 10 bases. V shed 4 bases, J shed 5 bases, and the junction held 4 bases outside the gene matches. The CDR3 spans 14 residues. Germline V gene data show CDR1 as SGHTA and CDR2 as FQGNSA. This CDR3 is CASSSGQGFETQYF. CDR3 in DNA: TGTGCCAGCAGCTCGGGACAGGGGTTTGAGACCCAGTACTTC.

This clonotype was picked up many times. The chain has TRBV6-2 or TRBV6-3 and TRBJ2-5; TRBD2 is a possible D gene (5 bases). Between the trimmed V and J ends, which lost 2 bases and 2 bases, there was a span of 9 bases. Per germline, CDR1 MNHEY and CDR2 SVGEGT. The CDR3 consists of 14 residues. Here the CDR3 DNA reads TGTGCCAGCAGTTACGGACTCACACAAGAGACCCAGTACTTC. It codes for CASSYGLTQETQYF.

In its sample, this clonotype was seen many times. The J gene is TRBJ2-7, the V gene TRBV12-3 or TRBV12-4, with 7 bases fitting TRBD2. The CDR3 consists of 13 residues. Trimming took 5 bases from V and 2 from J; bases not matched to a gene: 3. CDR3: CASSPSGPYEQYF. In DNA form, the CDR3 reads TGTGCCAGCAGTCCTAGCGGACCCTACGAGCAGTACTTC.

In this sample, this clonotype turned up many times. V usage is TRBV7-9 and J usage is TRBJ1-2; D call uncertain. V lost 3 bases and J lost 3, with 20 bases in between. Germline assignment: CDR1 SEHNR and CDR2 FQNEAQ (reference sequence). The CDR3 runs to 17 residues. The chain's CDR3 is CASSFRIERQAHYGYTF. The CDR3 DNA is TGTGCCAGCAGCTTCCGCATCGAGAGGCAGGCTCACTATGGCTACACCTTC.

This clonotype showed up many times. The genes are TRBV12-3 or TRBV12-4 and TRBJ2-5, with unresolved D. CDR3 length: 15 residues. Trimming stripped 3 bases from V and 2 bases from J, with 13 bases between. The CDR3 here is CASSFSLWGQETQYF. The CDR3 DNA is TGTGCCAGCAGTTTTAGTCTATGGGGACAAGAGACCCAGTACTTC.

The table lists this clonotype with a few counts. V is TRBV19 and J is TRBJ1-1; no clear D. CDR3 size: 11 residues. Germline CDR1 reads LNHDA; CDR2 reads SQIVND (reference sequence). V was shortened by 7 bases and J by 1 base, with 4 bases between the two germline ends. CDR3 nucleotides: TGTGCCAGTAAGAAGAACACTGAAGCTTTCTTT. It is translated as CASKKNTEAFF.

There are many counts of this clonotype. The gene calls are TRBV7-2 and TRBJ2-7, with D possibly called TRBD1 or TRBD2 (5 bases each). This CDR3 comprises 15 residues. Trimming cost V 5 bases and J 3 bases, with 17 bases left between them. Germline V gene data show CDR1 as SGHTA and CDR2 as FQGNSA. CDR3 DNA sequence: TGTGCCAGCAGCCCCGCCCCGGGGCCGTACTACGAGCAGTACTTC. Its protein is CASSPAPGPYYEQYF.

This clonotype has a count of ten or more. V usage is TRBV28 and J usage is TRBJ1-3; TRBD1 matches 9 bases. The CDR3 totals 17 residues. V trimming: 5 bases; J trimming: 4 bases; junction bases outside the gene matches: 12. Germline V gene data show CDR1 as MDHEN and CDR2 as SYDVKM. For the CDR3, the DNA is TGTGCCAGCAGTGTCAGCCCAGGGACAGGGAAGGGAAACACCATATATTTT. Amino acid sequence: CASSVSPGTGKGNTIYF.

Here the CDR3 DNA reads TGTGCCACCAGCAGAGGGGGGCCCCAGCATTTT. Protein sequence: CATSRGGPQHF. The chain combines TRBV15 with TRBJ1-5; unclear D gene. Germline values: CDR1 LNHNV, CDR2 YYDKDF (reference sequence). V lost 1 base, J lost 9 bases, and 4 bases lay in between. This CDR3 spans 11 amino acids.

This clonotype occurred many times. CDR3 DNA sequence: TGTGCCAGCAGTTCGACAGGGGCTTTCGGTGAGACCCAGTACTTC. This sequence encodes CASSSTGAFGETQYF. This chain links TRBV12-3 or TRBV12-4 with TRBJ2-5; 8 bases agree with TRBD1. V lost 4 bases and J lost 5; bases outside the gene matches: 9. The CDR3 covers 15 residues.